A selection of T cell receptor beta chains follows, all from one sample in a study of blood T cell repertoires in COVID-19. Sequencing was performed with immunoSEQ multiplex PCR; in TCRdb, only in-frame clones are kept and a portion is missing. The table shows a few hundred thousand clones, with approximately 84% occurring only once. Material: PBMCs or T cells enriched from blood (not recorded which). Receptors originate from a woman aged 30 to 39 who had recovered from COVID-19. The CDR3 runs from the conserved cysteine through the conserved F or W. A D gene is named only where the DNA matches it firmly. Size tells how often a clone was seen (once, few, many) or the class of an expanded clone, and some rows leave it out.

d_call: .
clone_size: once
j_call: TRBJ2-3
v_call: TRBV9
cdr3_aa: CASSPRADTQYF
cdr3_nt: TGTGCCAGCAGCCCGAGGGCAGATACGCAGTATTTT

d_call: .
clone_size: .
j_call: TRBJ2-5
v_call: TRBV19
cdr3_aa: CASSISQGTETQYF
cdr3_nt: TGTGCCAGTAGTATCTCGCAGGGTACGGAGACCCAGTACTTC

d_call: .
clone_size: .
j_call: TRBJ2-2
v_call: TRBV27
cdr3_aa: CASTGQGGVPGELFF
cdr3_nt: TGTGCCAGCACCGGACAGGGAGGGGTACCCGGGGAGCTGTTTTTT

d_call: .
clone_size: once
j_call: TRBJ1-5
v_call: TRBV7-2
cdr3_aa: CASSPAPTGKGSNQPQHF
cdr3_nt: TGTGCCAGCAGCCCAGCCCCGACAGGCAAGGGTAGCAATCAGCCCCAGCATTTT

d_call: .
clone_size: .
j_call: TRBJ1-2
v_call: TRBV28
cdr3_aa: CASSLPVYYGYTF
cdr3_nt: TGTGCCAGCAGTTTACCCGTCTACTATGGCTACACCTTC

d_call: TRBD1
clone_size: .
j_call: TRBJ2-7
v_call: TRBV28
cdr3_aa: CASSTGTGGVEQYF
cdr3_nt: TGTGCCAGCAGTACCGGGACAGGGGGTGTAGAGCAGTACTTC

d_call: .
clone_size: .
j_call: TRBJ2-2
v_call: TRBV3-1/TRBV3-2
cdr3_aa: CASSQERVLVSGELFF
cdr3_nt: TGTGCCAGCAGCCAAGAGAGGGTCCTGGTCTCTGGGGAGCTGTTTTTT

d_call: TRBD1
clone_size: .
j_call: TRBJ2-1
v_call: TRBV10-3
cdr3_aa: CAISEEGANYNEQFF
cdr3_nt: TGTGCCATCAGTGAAGAGGGGGCTAACTACAATGAGCAGTTCTTC

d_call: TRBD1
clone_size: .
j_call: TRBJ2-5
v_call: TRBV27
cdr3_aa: CASKPGQGYQETQYF
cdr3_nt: TGTGCCAGCAAACCGGGACAGGGGTACCAAGAGACCCAGTACTTC

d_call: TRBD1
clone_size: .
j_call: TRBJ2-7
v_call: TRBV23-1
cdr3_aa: CASSQSHRGAYEQYF
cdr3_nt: TGCGCCAGCAGTCAATCTCACAGGGGGGCCTACGAGCAGTACTTC

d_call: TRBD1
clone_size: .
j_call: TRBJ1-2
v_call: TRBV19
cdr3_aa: CASRLGQVYGYTF
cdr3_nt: TGTGCCAGTAGACTAGGACAGGTCTATGGCTACACCTTC

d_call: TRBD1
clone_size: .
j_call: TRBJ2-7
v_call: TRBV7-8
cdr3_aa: CASSLARDSFYEQYF
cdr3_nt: TGTGCCAGCAGCTTAGCCCGGGACAGCTTCTACGAGCAGTACTTC

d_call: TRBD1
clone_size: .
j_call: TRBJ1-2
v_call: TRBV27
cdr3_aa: CASAPLGQGALDYGYTF
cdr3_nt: TGTGCCAGCGCGCCCTTAGGACAGGGGGCTTTGGACTATGGCTACACCTTC

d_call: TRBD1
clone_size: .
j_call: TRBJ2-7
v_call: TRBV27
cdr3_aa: CASSLTGAPYEQYF
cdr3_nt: TGTGCCAGCAGTCTAACAGGGGCTCCTTACGAGCAGTACTTC

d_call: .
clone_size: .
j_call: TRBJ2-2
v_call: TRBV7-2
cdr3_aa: CASSQQGMAGELFF
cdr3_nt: TGTGCCAGCAGCCAACAGGGTATGGCCGGGGAGCTGTTTTTT

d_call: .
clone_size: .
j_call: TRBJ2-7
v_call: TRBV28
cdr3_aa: CASSLGGQTYEQYF
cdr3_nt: TGTGCCAGCAGTTTAGGCGGACAGACCTACGAGCAGTACTTC

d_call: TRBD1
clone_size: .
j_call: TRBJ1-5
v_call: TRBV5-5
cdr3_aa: CASGVGDRNQPQHF
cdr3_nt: TGTGCCAGCGGGGTTGGGGACAGAAATCAGCCCCAGCATTTT

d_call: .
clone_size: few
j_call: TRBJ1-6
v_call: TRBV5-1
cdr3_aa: CASSADSSYNSPLHF
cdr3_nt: TGCGCCAGCAGCGCCGACAGCAGCTATAATTCACCCCTCCACTTT

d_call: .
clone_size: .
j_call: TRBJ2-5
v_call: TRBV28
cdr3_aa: CASKPSQAYQETQYF
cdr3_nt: TGTGCCAGCAAACCCTCACAGGCGTACCAAGAGACCCAGTACTTC

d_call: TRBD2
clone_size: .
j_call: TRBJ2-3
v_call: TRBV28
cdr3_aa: CASSSGLAGGLGTDTQYF
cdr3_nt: TGTGCCAGCAGTTCGGGACTAGCGGGGGGGCTCGGCACAGATACGCAGTATTTT

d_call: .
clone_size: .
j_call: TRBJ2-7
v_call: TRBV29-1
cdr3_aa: CSAGPGGLEQYF
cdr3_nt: TGCAGCGCTGGGCCCGGAGGTCTCGAGCAGTACTTC

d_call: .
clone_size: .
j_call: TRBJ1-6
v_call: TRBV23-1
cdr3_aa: CASSQSAPGRSSYNSPLHF
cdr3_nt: TGCGCCAGCAGTCAAAGCGCCCCAGGGAGGAGCTCCTATAATTCACCCCTCCACTTT

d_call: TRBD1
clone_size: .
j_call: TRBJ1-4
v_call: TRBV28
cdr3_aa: CASSSSGQGATNEKLFF
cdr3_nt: TGTGCCAGCAGTTCCTCGGGACAGGGGGCAACTAATGAAAAACTGTTTTTT

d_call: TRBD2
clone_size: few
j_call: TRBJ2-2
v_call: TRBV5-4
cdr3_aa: CASSLGLAGNTGELFF
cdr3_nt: TGTGCCAGCAGCCTAGGACTAGCGGGGAACACCGGGGAGCTGTTTTTT

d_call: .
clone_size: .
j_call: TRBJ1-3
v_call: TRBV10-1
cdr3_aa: CASSTHYSGNTIYF
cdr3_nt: TGCGCCAGCAGTACTCATTACTCTGGAAACACCATATATTTT

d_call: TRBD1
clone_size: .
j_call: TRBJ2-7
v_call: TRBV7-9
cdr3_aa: CASSRDRAYEQYF
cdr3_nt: TGTGCCAGCAGCCGGGACAGAGCCTACGAGCAGTACTTC